A single TCR beta chain is shown here with its context. CDR1 is LGHNA, CDR2 YSLEER, per germline. This CDR3 is 17 amino acids long. The V gene lost 0 bases and the J gene lost 3 bases, with 15 bases spanning the gap. These data come from a study of blood T cell repertoires in COVID-19. TCRdb's copy holds only in-frame clones and misses some; the assay was immunoSEQ multiplex PCR. In the table there are about 250,000 clones, roughly 86% of which are singletons. The TCR originated in a woman aged 50 to 65 who had recovered from COVID-19. The sample was PBMCs or T cells enriched from blood (not recorded which). The rearrangement links TRBV4-3 to TRBJ1-5; the D is unclear. The CDR3 DNA sequence: TGCGCCAGCAGCCAAGATTATGACGGGTGGAACAATCAGCCCCAGCATTTT. This codes for CASSQDYDGWNNQPQHF.